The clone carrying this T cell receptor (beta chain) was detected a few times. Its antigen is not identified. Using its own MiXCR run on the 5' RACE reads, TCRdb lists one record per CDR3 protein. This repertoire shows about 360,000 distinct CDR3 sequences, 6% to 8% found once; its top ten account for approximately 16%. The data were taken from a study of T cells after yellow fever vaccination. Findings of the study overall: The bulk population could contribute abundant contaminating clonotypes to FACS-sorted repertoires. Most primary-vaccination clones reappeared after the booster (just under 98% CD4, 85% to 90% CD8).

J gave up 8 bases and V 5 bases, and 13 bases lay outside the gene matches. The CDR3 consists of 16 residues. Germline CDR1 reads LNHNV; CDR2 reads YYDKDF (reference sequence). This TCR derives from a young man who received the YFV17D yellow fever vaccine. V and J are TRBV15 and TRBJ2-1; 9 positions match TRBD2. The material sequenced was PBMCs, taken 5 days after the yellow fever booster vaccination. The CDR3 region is CATSWVGASGIDEQFF. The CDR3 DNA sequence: TGTGCCACCAGCTGGGTAGGGGCTAGCGGGATTGATGAGCAGTTCTTC.